Described below is a single T cell receptor (beta chain) sequence and its context. TCRdb's copy holds only in-frame clones and misses some; the assay was immunoSEQ multiplex PCR. Of 60,000 or so clones in the sample, 65% to 85% are singletons; the top ten hold around 3.5%. This sample is drawn from a study of blood T cell repertoires in COVID-19. Overall study: Samples came from the United States, Italy and Spain, spanning acute and convalescent COVID-19. In each case, the material was cDNA or gDNA derived from T cells, B-cell-depleted T cells, or PBMCs.

The V and J ends lost 4 bases and 8 bases respectively, with 15 bases between them. Germline CDR1 reads SGHDT; CDR2 reads YYEEEE. This CDR3 region has 13 residues. The sequence was obtained from a man in his sixties with acute or convalescent COVID-19. The sequencing input was peripheral blood. The rearrangement joins TRBV5-6 to TRBJ1-2, with D maybe TRBD1 (5 bases). CDR3 amino acids: CASSPRGSPGYTF. The CDR3 nucleotides are TGTGCCAGCAGCCCCCGGGGGAGTCCGGGCTACACCTTC. The full variable domain, with the rest looked up from reference TRBV5-6 and TRBJ1-2, is DAGVTQSPTHLIKTRGQQVTLRCSPKSGHDTVSWYQQALGQGPQFIFQYYEEEERQRGNFPDRFSGHQFPNYSSELNVNALLLGDSALYLCASSPRGSPGYTFGSGTRLTVV.